What follows is one T cell receptor (beta chain) and its context. Its matching antigen is unknown. This CDR3 comprises 13 residues. Trimming shortened V by 5 bases and J by 6 bases, and 16 bases separated the two germline ends. Germline V lookup: CDR1 SQVTM, CDR2 ANQGSEA. This sample is drawn from a study of T-cell memory formation after mild COVID-19. Study-wide background: Among the donors, TCR clusters were largely specific to each donor. Study results and caveats: CD4+ contracting clones lay mainly in CM and EM, CD8+ ones in EMRA.

TCR alpha and TCR beta cDNA libraries carrying sample barcodes and UMIs were produced by 5'RACE using constant-segment primers. TCRdb ran MiXCR on the 5' RACE reads and lists one entry per CDR3 protein. The table has approximately 240,000 distinct CDR3 sequences, 16% seen once. The specimen sequenced was PBMCs or a T cell subset sorted from them (not recorded which). The TCR was taken from a man younger than 35 who had mild COVID-19 (a few samples of this study predate the infection). Cell type and time point are not known. This chain uses TRBV29-1 with TRBJ1-1; TRBD1 is a possible D gene (5 bases). The CDR3 DNA reads as TGCAGCGTTATTGTCGGGAGGGGACCTGAAGCTTTCTTT. Encoded protein: CSVIVGRGPEAFF.